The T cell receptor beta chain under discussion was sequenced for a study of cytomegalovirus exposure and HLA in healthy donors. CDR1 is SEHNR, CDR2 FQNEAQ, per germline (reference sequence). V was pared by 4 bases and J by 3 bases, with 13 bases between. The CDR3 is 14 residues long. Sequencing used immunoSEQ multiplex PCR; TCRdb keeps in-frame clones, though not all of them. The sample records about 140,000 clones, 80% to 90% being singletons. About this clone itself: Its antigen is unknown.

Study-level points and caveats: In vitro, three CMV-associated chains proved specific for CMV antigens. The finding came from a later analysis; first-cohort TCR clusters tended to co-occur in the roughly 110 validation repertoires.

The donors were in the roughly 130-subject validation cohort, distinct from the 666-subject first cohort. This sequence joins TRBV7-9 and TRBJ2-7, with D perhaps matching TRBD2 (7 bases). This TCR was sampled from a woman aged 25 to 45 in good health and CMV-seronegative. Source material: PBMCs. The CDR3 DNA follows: TGTGCCAGCAGCTCACGGGGGGCCAACTACGAGCAGTACTTC. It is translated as CASSSRGANYEQYF.